The subject of this entry is one T cell receptor beta chain. This entry is derived from a study of blood T cell repertoires in COVID-19. Whole-study context: From T cells, B-cell-depleted T cells, or PBMCs came the material, which was cDNA or gDNA.

Germline V gives CDR1 DFQATT, CDR2 SNEGSKA (reference sequence). Trimming stripped 3 bases from V and 3 bases from J, with 10 bases between. The CDR3 contains 13 residues. As processed by the authors: From reference gene primer amplification, estimates of nucleated cell counts were derived. Clones were sequenced by immunoSEQ multiplex PCR, and TCRdb holds only the in-frame ones, with some missing. V, J and clone size derive from that table, while D and trimming were established from the DNA sequence. In the table there are 90,000 to 120,000 clones, about nine tenths of which are singletons. The V gene is TRBV20-1, the J gene TRBJ2-3, with D possibly matching TRBD2 (5 bases). The TCR was taken from a man aged 45-65 years with active or convalescent COVID-19. Sequences were obtained from peripheral blood. Here the CDR3 reads CSASMEATDTQYF. In nucleotides, the CDR3 is TGCAGTGCTAGTATGGAGGCGACAGATACGCAGTATTTT.